The entry that follows covers one T cell receptor beta chain sequence. The sample originates from a study of blood T cell repertoires in COVID-19. Study information: Collection of acute and convalescent COVID-19 samples took place in the United States, Italy and Spain.

Original methodology: Reference gene primer amplification gave nucleated cell count estimates. Assay: immunoSEQ multiplex PCR; the TCRdb copy retains only in-frame clones and omits some. V and J calls plus clone size are reproduced from that table; the DNA served to infer D and trimming. The sample records about 220,000 clones, around 82% being singletons. This CDR3 contains 14 residues. Germline assignment: CDR1 SGHDT and CDR2 YYEEEE. The germline V and J ends were trimmed by 0 bases and 4 bases, with 11 bases remaining between them. This TCR was sampled from a woman aged 55-75 years with acute or convalescent COVID-19. Sample: peripheral blood. The chain carries TRBV5-6 and TRBJ2-7; D may be TRBD1 (6 bases). The CDR3 DNA reads TGTGCCAGCAGCTTGGTCCAGGGGTCATACGAGCAGTACTTC. It codes for CASSLVQGSYEQYF.